This TCR beta chain was found in a study of siplizumab effects on memory and regulatory T cells. Study-wide points: Significant reduction of alloreactive sequences traceable to unstimulated CD4+ memory cells was observed with siplizumab. Tregs proliferating in siplizumab cultures lacked confirmation of their suppressive function. Naive T cells seemed more diverse than memory cells; they also seemed major alloresponse contributors.

V shed 6 bases, J shed 5 bases, and the junction held 4 bases outside the gene matches. This CDR3 is built from 13 residues. The germline V gene encodes CDR1 MDHEN and CDR2 SYDVKM. The data were produced by immunoSEQ multiplex PCR, yet TCRdb's version contains in-frame clones alone and is incomplete. The sample comprises approximately 100,000 clones, roughly 94% of which are singletons, and under 0.65% rests with the top ten. As regards this clone: Antigen specificity is unknown.

The rearrangement joins TRBV28 to TRBJ2-5, with TRBD2 matching 9 bases. The TCR sequence derives from a human donor in good health. Sequencing was done on a sample of Tregs sorted from blood. In nucleotides, the CDR3 is TGTGCCAGCAGGTTAGCGGGAGTCGAGACCCAGTACTTC. Protein: CASRLAGVETQYF.